What follows is one T cell receptor (beta chain) and its context. The antigen is unknown. Deletions cut 2 bases from V and 4 bases from J, with 14 bases between. The germline V gene has CDR1 ENHRY and CDR2 SYGVKD. The CDR3 extends over 15 amino acids. Isolated RNA was reverse transcribed in full, so expressed TCRB transcripts were sequenced. Profiled with immunoSEQ multiplex PCR; TCRdb holds only in-frame clones, not every one. The data hold approximately 470,000 clones, with 25% to 35% observed a single time. The sample originates from a study of beta chain features in type 1 diabetes. Study-wide points: Insertion counts at VDJ junctions were lower in type 1 diabetes patients, who also showed more deletions there.

The receptor's source is a man between 18 and 35 years old in good health. Sequencing was done on a sample of naive CD4+ T cells from blood. The chain joins TRBV10-3 to TRBJ2-5, with D possibly matching TRBD1 (5 bases). In nucleotides, the CDR3 is TGTGCCATCAGTGAGGTACAGGCCCGCCGAGAGACCCAGTACTTC. This codes for CAISEVQARRETQYF.